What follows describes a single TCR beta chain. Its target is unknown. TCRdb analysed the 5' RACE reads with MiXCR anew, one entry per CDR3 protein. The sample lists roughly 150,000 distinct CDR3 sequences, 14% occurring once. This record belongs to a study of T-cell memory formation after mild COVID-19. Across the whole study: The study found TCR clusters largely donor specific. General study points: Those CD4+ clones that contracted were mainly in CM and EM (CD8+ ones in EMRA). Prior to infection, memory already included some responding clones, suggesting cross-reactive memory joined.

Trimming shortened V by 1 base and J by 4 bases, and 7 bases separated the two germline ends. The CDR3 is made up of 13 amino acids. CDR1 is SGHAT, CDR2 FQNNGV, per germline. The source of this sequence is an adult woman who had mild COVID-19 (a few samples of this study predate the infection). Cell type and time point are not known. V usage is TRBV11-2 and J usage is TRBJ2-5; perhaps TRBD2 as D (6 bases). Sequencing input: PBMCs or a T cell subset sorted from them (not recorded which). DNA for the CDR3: TGTGCCAGCAGCTTAGGGGACTCAGAGACCCAGTACTTC. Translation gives CASSLGDSETQYF.